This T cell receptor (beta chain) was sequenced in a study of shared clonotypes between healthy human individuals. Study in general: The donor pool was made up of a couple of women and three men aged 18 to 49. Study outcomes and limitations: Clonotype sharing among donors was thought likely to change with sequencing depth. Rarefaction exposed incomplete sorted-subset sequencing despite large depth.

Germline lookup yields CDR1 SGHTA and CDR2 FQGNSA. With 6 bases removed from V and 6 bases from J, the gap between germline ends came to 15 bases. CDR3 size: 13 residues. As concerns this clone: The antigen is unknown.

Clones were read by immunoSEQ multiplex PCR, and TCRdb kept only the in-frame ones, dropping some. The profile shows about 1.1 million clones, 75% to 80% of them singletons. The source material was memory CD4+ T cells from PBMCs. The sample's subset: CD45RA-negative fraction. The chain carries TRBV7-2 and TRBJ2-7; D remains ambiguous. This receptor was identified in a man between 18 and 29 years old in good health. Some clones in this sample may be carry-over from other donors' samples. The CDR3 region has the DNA TGTGCCAGCAGGTCACTTTCTCATTCCGAGCAGTACTTC. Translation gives CASRSLSHSEQYF.